This T cell receptor (beta chain) was captured in a study of blood T cell repertoires in COVID-19. Looking at the study overall: Collection of acute and convalescent COVID-19 samples took place in the United States, Italy and Spain. Sources were T cells, B-cell-depleted T cells, or PBMCs; the material itself was cDNA or gDNA.

Germline V CDR1 and CDR2: MNHEY, SVGEGT. The CDR3 sequence is 14 residues long. With 6 bases clipped from V and 2 bases from J, the junction kept 4 bases outside the gene matches. Authors' analysis steps: Estimation of nucleated cell counts was performed using reference gene primer amplification. Sequenced by immunoSEQ multiplex PCR; TCRdb stores in-frame clones only, minus some. V and J calls plus clone size are reproduced from that table; the DNA served to infer D and trimming. The sample shows about 110,000 clones, more than 80% of them seen only once. The chain employs TRBV6-2 or TRBV6-3 and TRBJ1-2, with 9 bases fitting TRBD1. Sequencing was carried out using peripheral blood. This sequence was found in a woman in her 40s with acute or convalescent COVID-19. This CDR3 reads CASRPGTGNYGYTF. CDR3 DNA sequence: TGTGCCAGCAGACCTGGGACAGGGAACTATGGCTACACCTTC.